This section outlines one TCR beta chain sequence together with its context. The antigen it recognizes is unknown. No much larger clonotype is one base removed from it; base qualities were not supplied. The data derive from a study of blood T cell repertoires in COVID-19 (TCRdb year 2020). At the level of the whole study: Collaborator samples came from the United States, Italy and Spain and covered acute and convalescent phases of COVID-19. The material from the prospective study consisted of cDNA or gDNA derived from T cells, B-cell-depleted T cells, or PBMCs. Subjects who had been exposed to COVID-19, were actively infected with it, or had recovered from it provided the deeply sampled blood TCRbeta repertoires that made up the dataset. A freely available public database, intended as a resource for researchers studying the immune response to SARS-CoV-2, is where the repertoires were released. Samples were obtained from the ongoing ImmuneRACE study (first 160 participants) and from 950 to 1,500 subjects provided by 6 global collaborators. The sample metadata nearly always contained a de-identified subject ID, COVID-19 status, age in years and sex. HLA class I and class II types, where available, came from metadata supplied by the sample provider rather than from assay-based typing. Study-wide conclusions, independent of this receptor: The quantity of clinical and demographic metadata differed by source and by participant and was supplied without curation.

The immunoSEQ Assay, a bias-controlled multiplex PCR, was used to amplify TCRbeta CDR3 regions from genomic DNA. The study's own analysis went as follows. The number of nucleated cells in each sample was estimated by amplification of reference gene primers within the assay. To quantify the absolute abundance of each unique TCRbeta CDR3 rearrangement, sequence reads were collapsed and filtered. For each sample, productive Simpson clonality was calculated as the square root of Simpson's diversity index across productive rearrangements. The table comes from immuneACCESS by way of TCRdb, which keeps in-frame sequences with V and J called. Part of the clones is missing from these tables; in studies checked, under half for an unresolved V gene and the rest for unknown reasons. V and J calls plus clone size are reproduced from that table; the DNA served to infer D and trimming. The sample profile shows a few hundred thousand clones; more than 80% of them were found once. The ten biggest clones cover about 1.3% of the sample.

In Seattle, one collaborating source enrolled patients while the infection was active and tracked those patients longitudinally over the course of disease. Each collaborating institution followed its own protocols to collect whole blood in K2EDTA tubes. For TCRbeta analysis, collaborators shipped samples in one of three forms: frozen whole blood, isolated PBMCs, or DNA extracted from either of those sample types. Its CDR3 holds 15 amino acids, cysteine through phenylalanine. The entry retains the CDR3 DNA only, 45 bases that are in frame from base 1. V and J lose 1 base and 0 bases, and a span of 10 bases separates them. Based on the germline V gene, the CDR1 and CDR2 sequences are LGHNA and YSLEER.

The sequence is built from TRBV4-3 and TRBJ2-7, with the identity of the D gene unclear. The receptor was isolated from a woman aged 30 to 39 with COVID-19, enrolled during active disease. Sequenced material: peripheral blood. The bases are TGCGCCAGCAGCCAAGGAGCGCAGAGCTCCTACGAGCAGTACTTC. Its translation is CASSQGAQSSYEQYF.